This T cell receptor beta chain was obtained from a study of blood T cell repertoires in COVID-19 (dated by TCRdb to between 2020 and 2021). Concerning the study at large: Samples from collaborators originated in the United States, Italy and Spain and spanned both the acute and convalescent phases of COVID-19. The material from the prospective study consisted of cDNA or gDNA derived from T cells, B-cell-depleted T cells, or PBMCs. Where available, HLA class I and class II types were taken from metadata supplied by the sample provider and were not determined by assay-based typing. Nearly every sample came with metadata listing a de-identified subject ID, COVID-19 status, age in years and sex. Deeply sampled blood TCRbeta repertoires from subjects exposed to, actively infected with, or recovered from COVID-19 were included in the dataset. A freely available public database, intended as a resource for researchers studying the immune response to SARS-CoV-2, is where the repertoires were released. The samples were drawn from the first 160 participants of the ongoing ImmuneRACE study and from under 1,500 subjects provided by 6 global collaborators.

TCRbeta CDR3 regions were amplified from genomic DNA using the immunoSEQ Assay, a bias-controlled multiplex PCR. In the original analysis: The number of nucleated cells in each sample was estimated from the amplification of reference gene primers within the assay. To quantify the absolute abundance of each unique TCRbeta CDR3 rearrangement, sequence reads were collapsed and filtered. For each sample, productive Simpson clonality was calculated by taking the square root of Simpson's diversity index across productive rearrangements. This is the immuneACCESS table as TCRdb keeps it, with only in-frame sequences that have V and J called. A part of the clones is gone; compared with another copy, unresolved V genes explain less than half, and the rest is unexplained. D and trimming were read from the DNA, whereas the V and J calls and clone size are those reported in that table. For this sample there are roughly 200,000 clones; approximately 90% appear just once. 5.9% of the sample is held by the ten biggest clonotypes.

As regards this clone: Its binding antigen is unknown. Base quality data are lacking; no much larger clone is found one base away.

Broader findings and caveats from the paper: How much clinical and demographic metadata was included differed by source and by participant, and the metadata was provided uncurated.

CDR1 and CDR2 are read off the germline V gene as ENHRY and SYGVKD. From the cysteine up to the phenylalanine, the CDR3 has a length of 15 residues. Here the CDR3 DNA is all that survives: 45 bases in frame from base 1. Trimming leaves V shorter by 5 bases and J shorter by 5 bases, with the junction holding 8 bases beyond the gene matches. Each collaborating institution followed its own protocols to collect whole blood in K2EDTA tubes. For TCRbeta analysis, collaborators shipped samples as frozen whole blood, isolated PBMCs, or DNA extracted from either of those sample types. The receptor was derived from a man at least 80 years old with acute or convalescent COVID-19. The V gene is TRBV10-3 and the J gene is TRBJ2-1; a stretch of 8 junction bases matches TRBD2. The sequenced material came from peripheral blood. The CDR3 reads as follows: CAISLSGSGNNEQFF. The nucleotides read TGTGCCATCAGTTTGAGCGGGAGCGGAAACAATGAGCAGTTCTTC.